This T cell receptor beta chain was found in a study of T cell repertoires and HLA-DP antigens. Across the study: Average DNA input: around 220 ng for CD137+CD4+ sorts, 1,000 to 1,500 ng pre-culture.

Amplification used primers for 54 TRBV and 13 TRBJ segments. Data came from immunoSEQ multiplex PCR; TCRdb stores just in-frame clones and leaves some out. The table has more than 90,000 clones, approximately 92% seen once; the top ten hold 0.27%. The CDR3 sequence is 15 residues long. V trimming: 2 bases; J trimming: 0 bases; junction bases outside the gene matches: 1. Germline V gene lookup returns CDR1 MNHNY and CDR2 SVGAGI (reference sequence). Worth noting for this clone: The antigen is unknown.

Untouched CD4+ T cells were bead-isolated at around 98% purity. The receptor was derived from a woman aged 18-35 years in good health and CMV-seronegative. Sequencing used CD4+ T cells from PBMCs. This chain connects TRBV6-6 to TRBJ2-3, with 8 bases aligning to TRBD2. CDR3 loop: CASSYRGGSTDTQYF. The CDR3 region has the DNA TGTGCCAGCAGTTACCGGGGGGGAAGCACAGATACGCAGTATTTT.